The rows below give T cell receptor beta chains drawn from one sample of a study of cytomegalovirus exposure and HLA in healthy donors. The repertoire was sequenced with immunoSEQ multiplex PCR; TCRdb's copy has only in-frame clones and lacks some. The sample has some 200,000 clones, roughly 80% seen once. Specimen: PBMCs. The receptors derive from a man between 50 and 59 years old in good health and CMV-seronegative. Each CDR3 is given without its conserved first and last residue. A D gene is named only where the DNA matches it firmly.

v_call d_call cdr3_aa
TRBV19 . TSSIGPQVQPQH
TRBV27 TRBD1 ASSPWDSNSPLH
TRBV6-5 . ASSFTTGYGYT
TRBV5-6 . ASSLVTSSTDTQY
TRBV6-6 TRBD2 ASSYSRTSGRHEQF
TRBV27 . ASSFRGTGELF
TRBV5-1 . ASSLAGQGVADTQY
TRBV30 . AWSVPGTGTEAF
TRBV7-3 TRBD1 ASSLNRGETQY
TRBV28 TRBD2 ASSFASGSDTQY
TRBV28 TRBD1 ASRLTGVNEQY
TRBV6-1 TRBD1 ASSATGQGVTANVLT
TRBV5-4 TRBD1 ASSSRTGVFYGYT
TRBV30 . AWSYSDYGYT
TRBV27 . ASSSEGNSYNEQF
TRBV4-1 . ASSQVSSAGVYTGELF
TRBV28 . ASKGGLGQPQH
TRBV19 . ARVGVLAKNTQY
TRBV28 . ASMAVYGYT
TRBV5-4 . ASSLAMEQETQY
TRBV28 . ASSLPLGAAEAF
TRBV4-1 TRBD1 ASSQEQGYSNQPQH
TRBV5-1 . ASSLDYSGAGELF
TRBV7-9 TRBD1 ASSRDSPSTDTQY
TRBV2 TRBD1 ASREDRGNEKLF
TRBV30 TRBD2 AWRRSGRAAYNEQF
TRBV19 . ASSITSLESDTQY
TRBV4-2 TRBD2 ASSQSLAGVETQY
TRBV5-5 TRBD2 ASSWGLGVDNEQF
TRBV5-1 TRBD1 ASSGGTGSSYNEQF
TRBV7-9 TRBD1 ASSHSTGARSGANVLT
TRBV28 TRBD2 ASLLAGVGEETQY
TRBV7-9 . ASSLDRRGDYEQY
TRBV5-6 . ASSLEAGLEKLF
TRBV30 . AWSVRSSSDYT
TRBV18 . ASSPQNALPVHLYEQY
TRBV28 . ASSIGGSYEQY
TRBV11-2 TRBD2 ASSGTRTDTQY
TRBV27 TRBD2 ASSLPLTSGRKNEQF
TRBV7-9 TRBD2 ASRVLAEYEQY
TRBV5-1 . ASSLDGTPAGAEAF
TRBV5-8 TRBD1 ASSSGTGLTETQY
TRBV12-5 . ASGHGAAEQY
TRBV12-5 TRBD1 ASGQTGSTGELF
TRBV10-3 . AISVLGSGTEAF
TRBV27 TRBD2 ASSSLLSGGRGKNSINTDTQY
TRBV7-9 . ASSGYRADEQY
TRBV6-5 TRBD1 ASSGQVNTEAF
TRBV27 TRBD1 ASSLGVDRDTIY
TRBV6-1 . ASLQTLQTNYGYT
TRBV18 TRBD1 ASSLEMTGNSGNTIY
TRBV5-1 TRBD2 ASSVLAESSYEQY
TRBV9 . ASSAGAGLYEQY
TRBV27 TRBD2 ASTSRGGTDTQY